Listed here are 10 T cell receptor beta chains from one sample, sequenced in a study of T cells of healthy individuals. TCRdb used MiXCR to reprocess the 5' RACE reads, holding one entry per CDR3 protein. The table includes about 82,000 distinct CDR3 sequences, 5% detected once. Receptors were obtained from a female donor in good health.

The table lists this clonotype with many counts. The chain uses TRBV6-1 and TRBJ2-1; 10 positions agree with TRBD1. V lost 4 bases and J lost 7; bases outside the gene matches: 16. Germline CDR1 MNHNS, CDR2 SASEGT. The CDR3 runs to 18 residues. The DNA of the CDR3 is TGTGCCAGCAGTGGGTCATTACCGGGACAGGGGTCATGGAATGAGCAGTTCTTC. As protein: CASSGSLPGQGSWNEQFF.

The V and J genes are TRBV3-1 and TRBJ2-1; D tentatively fits TRBD1 or TRBD2 (7 bases each). V was shortened by 0 bases and J by 8 bases, with 14 bases between the two germline ends. Germline CDR1 LGHDT, CDR2 YNNKEL (reference sequence). The CDR3 totals 15 residues. Written as DNA, the CDR3 is TGTGCCAGCAGCCAAGAGGGGAGGGGGCACTATGAGCAGTTCTTC. This codes for CASSQEGRGHYEQFF.

This clonotype was counted many times. The chain joins TRBV6-6 to TRBJ1-5; D is ambiguous. CDR3 length equals 16 residues. V was pared by 6 bases and J by 0 bases, with 15 bases between. CDR1 is MNHNY and CDR2 is SVGAGI in the germline V gene (reference sequence). The CDR3 DNA sequence: TGTGCCAGCAGCCCCCCATACACCGATAGCAATCAGCCCCAGCATTTT. This gives the protein CASSPPYTDSNQPQHF.

Details on this clonotype: This may arise from a read error, as a much more abundant clone is one base away. The chain has TRBV2 and TRBJ1-5, with a tentative D call TRBD1 (6 bases). The germline V gene has CDR1 SNHLY and CDR2 FYNNEI. V shed 3 bases and J shed 11 bases, with 23 bases lying between them. There are 16 residues in the CDR3. The CDR3 is CASSDPQGERTGAQHF. The CDR3 DNA reads as TGTGCCAGCAGTGACCCACAGGGAGAGCGAACGGGGGCCCAGCATTTT.

This clonotype has a count of ten or more. The rearrangement uses TRBV4-2 and TRBJ2-1; TRBD2 agrees at 7 bases. This CDR3 spans 14 amino acids. Germline values: CDR1 LGHNA, CDR2 YNFKEQ. The V gene end was trimmed by 3 bases and the J gene end by 8 bases; junction bases not matched to a gene: 7. The CDR3 sequence is CASSQGGSVDEQFF. CDR3 sequence (DNA): TGTGCCAGCAGCCAGGGCGGGAGTGTCGATGAGCAGTTCTTC.

This clonotype was detected ten times or more. The genes are TRBV4-2 and TRBJ2-4; 11 bases agree with TRBD1. Germline CDR1 is LGHNA and CDR2 is YNFKEQ. J was trimmed by 5 bases and V by 0 bases; bases with no gene match: 6. The length of the CDR3 is 17 residues. The CDR3 coding sequence is TGTGCCAGCAGCCAAGATGGGAGGACAGGGGGCCAAAACATTCAGTACTTC. Protein: CASSQDGRTGGQNIQYF.

This clonotype was picked up a small number of times. This chain joins TRBV19 and TRBJ2-7, with D uncertain. Trimming took off 4 bases at V and 3 bases at J, with 10 bases between the two ends. This CDR3 has 13 amino acids. The V gene's germline CDR1 is LNHDA and CDR2 SQIVND (reference sequence). The CDR3 DNA reads TGTGCCAGTAGTAACCTCTTCGGCTACGAGCAGTACTTC. The encoded protein is CASSNLFGYEQYF. The full variable domain, completed using reference TRBV19 and TRBJ2-7, is DGGITQSPKYLFRKEGQNVTLSCEQNLNHDAMYWYRQDPGQGLRLIYYSQIVNDFQKGDIAEGYSVSREKKESFPLTVTSAQKNPTAFYLCASSNLFGYEQYFGPGTRLTVT.

This clonotype has a count of ten or more. The chain joins TRBV28 to TRBJ2-5; D remains unclear. Trimming pared 3 bases from V and 1 base from J, leaving 6 bases between. The CDR3 has 13 amino acids. Germline CDR1 and CDR2: MDHEN and SYDVKM. The CDR3: CASSFVPQETQYF. Here the CDR3 DNA reads TGTGCCAGCAGTTTCGTGCCCCAAGAGACCCAGTACTTC.

The rearrangement uses TRBV5-5 and TRBJ2-7; 9 bases map to TRBD2. The germline V gene has CDR1 SGHKS and CDR2 YYEKEE (reference sequence). V trimming: 4 bases; J trimming: 7 bases; junction bases outside the gene matches: 6. The CDR3 is 13 residues long. CDR3: CASSLSGRYEQYF. CDR3 DNA sequence: TGTGCCAGCAGCCTCAGCGGGAGGTATGAGCAGTACTTC.

This clonotype was recorded at least ten times. The J gene is TRBJ2-1, the V gene TRBV29-1; unclear D gene. Germline V gene lookup returns CDR1 SQVTM and CDR2 ANQGSEA. There are 12 residues in the CDR3. The ends were cut back, 0 bases at V and 10 bases at J, with 10 bases in the middle. CDR3 in amino acids: CSVEEGSPEQFF. In DNA form, the CDR3 reads TGCAGCGTTGAAGAGGGCAGCCCCGAGCAGTTCTTC.